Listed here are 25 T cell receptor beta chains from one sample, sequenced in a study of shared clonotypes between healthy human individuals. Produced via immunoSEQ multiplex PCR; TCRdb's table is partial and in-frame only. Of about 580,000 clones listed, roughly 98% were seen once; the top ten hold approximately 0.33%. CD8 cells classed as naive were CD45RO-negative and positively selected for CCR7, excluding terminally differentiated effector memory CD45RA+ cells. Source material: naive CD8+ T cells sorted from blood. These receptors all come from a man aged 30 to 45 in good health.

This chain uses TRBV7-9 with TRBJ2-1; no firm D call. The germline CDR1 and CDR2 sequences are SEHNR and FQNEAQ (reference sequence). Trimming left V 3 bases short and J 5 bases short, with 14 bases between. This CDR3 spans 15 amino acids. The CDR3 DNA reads TGTGCCAGCAGCTTGGATCGGTGGATGAACAATGAGCAGTTCTTC. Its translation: CASSLDRWMNNEQFF.

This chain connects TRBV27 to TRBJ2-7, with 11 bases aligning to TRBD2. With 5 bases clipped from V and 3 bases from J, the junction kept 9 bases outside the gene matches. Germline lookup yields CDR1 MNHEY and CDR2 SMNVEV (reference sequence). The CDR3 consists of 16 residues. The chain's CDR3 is CASSPSLAGVYYEQYF. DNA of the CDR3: TGTGCCAGCAGTCCCTCACTAGCGGGAGTTTACTACGAGCAGTACTTC.

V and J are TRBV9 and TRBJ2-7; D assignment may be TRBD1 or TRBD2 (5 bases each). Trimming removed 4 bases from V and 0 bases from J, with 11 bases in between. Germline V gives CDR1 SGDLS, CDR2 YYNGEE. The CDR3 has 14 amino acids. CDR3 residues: CASSTRDDSYEQYF. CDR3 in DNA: TGTGCCAGCAGCACTAGGGACGACTCCTACGAGCAGTACTTC.

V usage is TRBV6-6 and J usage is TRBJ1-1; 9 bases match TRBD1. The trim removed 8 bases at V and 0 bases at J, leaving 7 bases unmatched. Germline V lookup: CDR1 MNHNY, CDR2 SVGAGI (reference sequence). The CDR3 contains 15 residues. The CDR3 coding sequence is TGTGCCAGCCGACTCGGGACAGGGATGAACACTGAAGCTTTCTTT. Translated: CASRLGTGMNTEAFF.

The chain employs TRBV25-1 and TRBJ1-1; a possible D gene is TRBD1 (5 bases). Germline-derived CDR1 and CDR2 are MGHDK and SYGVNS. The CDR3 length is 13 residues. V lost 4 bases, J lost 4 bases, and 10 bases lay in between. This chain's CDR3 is CASSVRGGTEAFF. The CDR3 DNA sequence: TGTGCCAGCAGTGTAAGGGGAGGCACTGAAGCTTTCTTT.

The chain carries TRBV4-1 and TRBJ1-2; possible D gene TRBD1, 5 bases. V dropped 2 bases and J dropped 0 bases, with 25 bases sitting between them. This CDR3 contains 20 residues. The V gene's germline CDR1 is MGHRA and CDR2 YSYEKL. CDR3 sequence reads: CASSQTSGSTDRVANYGYTF. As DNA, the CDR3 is TGCGCCAGCAGCCAAACCTCGGGGAGCACAGACAGAGTAGCTAACTATGGCTACACCTTC.

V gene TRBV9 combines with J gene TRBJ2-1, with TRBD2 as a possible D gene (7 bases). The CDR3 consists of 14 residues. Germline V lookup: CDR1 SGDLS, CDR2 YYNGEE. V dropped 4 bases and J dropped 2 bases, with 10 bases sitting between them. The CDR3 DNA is TGTGCCAGCAGCAGCGGGGACACCTACAATGAGCAGTTCTTC. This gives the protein CASSSGDTYNEQFF.

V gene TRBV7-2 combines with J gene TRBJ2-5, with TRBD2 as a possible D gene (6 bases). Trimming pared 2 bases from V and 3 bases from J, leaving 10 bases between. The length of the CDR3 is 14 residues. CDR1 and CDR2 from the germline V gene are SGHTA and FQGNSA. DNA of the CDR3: TGTGCCAGCAGCTTAACGGGACTGGAAGAGACCCAGTACTTC. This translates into CASSLTGLEETQYF.

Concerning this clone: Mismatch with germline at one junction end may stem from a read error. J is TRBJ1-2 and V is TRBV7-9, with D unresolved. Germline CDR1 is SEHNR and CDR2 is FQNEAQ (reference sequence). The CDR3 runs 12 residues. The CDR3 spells CANSHGNYGYTF. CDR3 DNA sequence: TGTGCCAACAGCCATGGAAACTATGGCTACACCTTC.

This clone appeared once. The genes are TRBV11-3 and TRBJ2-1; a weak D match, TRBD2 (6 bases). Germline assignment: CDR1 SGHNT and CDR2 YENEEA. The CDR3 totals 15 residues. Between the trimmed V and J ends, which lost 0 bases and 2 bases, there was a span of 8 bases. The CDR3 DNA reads TGTGCCAGCAGCTTAGACGGGGGTACCTACAATGAGCAGTTCTTC. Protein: CASSLDGGTYNEQFF.

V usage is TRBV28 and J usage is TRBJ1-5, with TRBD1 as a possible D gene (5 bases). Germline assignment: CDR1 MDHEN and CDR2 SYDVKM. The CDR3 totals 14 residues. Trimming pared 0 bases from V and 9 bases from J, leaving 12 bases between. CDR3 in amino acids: CASSLWLGGRPQHF. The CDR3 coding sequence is TGTGCCAGCAGTTTATGGCTGGGGGGACGGCCCCAGCATTTT. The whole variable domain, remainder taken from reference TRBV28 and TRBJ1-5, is DVKVTQSSRYLVKRTGEKVFLECVQDMDHENMFWYRQDPGLGLRLIYFSYDVKMKEKGDIPEGYSVSREKKERFSLILESASTNQTSMYLCASSLWLGGRPQHFGDGTRLSIL.

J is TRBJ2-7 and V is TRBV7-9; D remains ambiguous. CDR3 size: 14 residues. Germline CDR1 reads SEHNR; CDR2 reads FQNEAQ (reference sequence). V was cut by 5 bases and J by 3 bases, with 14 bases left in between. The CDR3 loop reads CASSPRNSVYEQYF. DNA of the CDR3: TGTGCCAGCAGCCCCCGTAACAGTGTCTACGAGCAGTACTTC.

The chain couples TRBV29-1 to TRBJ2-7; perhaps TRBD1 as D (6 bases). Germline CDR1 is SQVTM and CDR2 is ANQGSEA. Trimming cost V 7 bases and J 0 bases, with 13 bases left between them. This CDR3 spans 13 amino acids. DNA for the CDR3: TGCAGCGGACTTCGGACAGACTCCTACGAGCAGTACTTC. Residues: CSGLRTDSYEQYF.

The CDR3 loop reads CASSPPFRADTQYF. The CDR3 DNA reads TGTGCCAGCAGCCCCCCCTTCAGGGCAGATACGCAGTATTTT. This chain joins TRBV9 and TRBJ2-3; maybe TRBD1 (5 bases). Looked up from germline, CDR1 is SGDLS and CDR2 is YYNGEE. The CDR3 runs to 14 residues. Trimming stripped 4 bases from V and 4 bases from J, with 13 bases between.

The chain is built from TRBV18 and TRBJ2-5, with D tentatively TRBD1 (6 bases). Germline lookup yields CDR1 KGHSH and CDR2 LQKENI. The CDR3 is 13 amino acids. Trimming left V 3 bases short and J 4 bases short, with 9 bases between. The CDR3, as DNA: TGTGCCAGCTCACCCGAAGGGGGAGAGACCCAGTACTTC. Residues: CASSPEGGETQYF.

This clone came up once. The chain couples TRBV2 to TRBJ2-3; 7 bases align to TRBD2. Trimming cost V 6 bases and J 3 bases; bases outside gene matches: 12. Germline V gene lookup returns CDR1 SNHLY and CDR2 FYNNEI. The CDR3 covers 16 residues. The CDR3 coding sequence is TGTGCCAGCAGGGGCCAAGGGCGGGAGAGGACAGATACGCAGTATTTT. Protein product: CASRGQGRERTDTQYF.

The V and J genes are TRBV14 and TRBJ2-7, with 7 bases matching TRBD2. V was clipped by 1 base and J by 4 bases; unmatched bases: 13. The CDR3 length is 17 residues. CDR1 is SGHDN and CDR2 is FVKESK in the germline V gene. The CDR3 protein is CASSQGSYPAGAYEQYF. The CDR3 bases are TGTGCCAGCAGCCAAGGATCGTATCCCGCGGGAGCATACGAGCAGTACTTC.

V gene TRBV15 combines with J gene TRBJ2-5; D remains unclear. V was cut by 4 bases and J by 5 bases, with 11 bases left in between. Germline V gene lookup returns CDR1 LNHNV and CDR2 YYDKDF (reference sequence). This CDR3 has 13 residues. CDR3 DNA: TGTGCCACCAGCACGCCGCCGGGCGAGACCCAGTACTTC. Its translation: CATSTPPGETQYF.

The DNA of the CDR3 is TGTGCCAGCAGCCGCGGGACAGCCGGGGACCAGCCCCAGCATTTT. This gives the protein CASSRGTAGDQPQHF. The chain couples TRBV7-9 to TRBJ1-5; 7 nucleotides align to TRBD1. CDR1 SEHNR and CDR2 FQNEAQ come from the germline V gene (reference sequence). V shed 5 bases, J shed 7 bases, and the junction held 11 bases outside the gene matches. The CDR3 spans 15 residues.

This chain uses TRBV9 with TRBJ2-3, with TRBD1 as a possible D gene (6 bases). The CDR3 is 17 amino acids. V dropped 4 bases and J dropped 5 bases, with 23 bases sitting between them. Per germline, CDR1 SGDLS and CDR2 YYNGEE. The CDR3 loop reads CASSTRFGTRGGDTQYF. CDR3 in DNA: TGTGCCAGCAGCACGCGATTTGGGACCAGAGGGGGAGATACGCAGTATTTT.

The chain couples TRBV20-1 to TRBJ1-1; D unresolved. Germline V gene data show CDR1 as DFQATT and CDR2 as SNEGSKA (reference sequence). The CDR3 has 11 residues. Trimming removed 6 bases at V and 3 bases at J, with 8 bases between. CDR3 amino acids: CSATSYTEAFF. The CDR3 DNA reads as TGCAGTGCCACGTCTTACACTGAAGCTTTCTTT.

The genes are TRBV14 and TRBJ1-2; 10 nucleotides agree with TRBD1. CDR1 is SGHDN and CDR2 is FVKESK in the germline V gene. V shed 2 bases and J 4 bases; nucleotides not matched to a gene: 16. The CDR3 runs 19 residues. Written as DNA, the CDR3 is TGTGCCAGCAGCCAACTCATAACCGGGACAGGGGTGTCGGGCTATGGCTACACCTTC. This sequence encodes CASSQLITGTGVSGYGYTF.

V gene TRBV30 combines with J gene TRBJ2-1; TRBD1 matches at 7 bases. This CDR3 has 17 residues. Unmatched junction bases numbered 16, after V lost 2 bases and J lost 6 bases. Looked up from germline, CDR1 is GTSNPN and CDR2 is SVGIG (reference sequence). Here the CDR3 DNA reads TGTGCCTGGAGTCCTCTCCCAGACAGGGTGGCTAGCAATGAGCAGTTCTTC. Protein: CAWSPLPDRVASNEQFF.

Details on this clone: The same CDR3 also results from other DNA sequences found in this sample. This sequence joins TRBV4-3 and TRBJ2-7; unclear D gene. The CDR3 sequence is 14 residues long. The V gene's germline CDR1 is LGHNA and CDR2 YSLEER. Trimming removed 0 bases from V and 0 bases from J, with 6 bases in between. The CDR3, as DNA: TGCGCCAGCAGCCAAGACCCTAGCTCCTACGAGCAGTACTTC. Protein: CASSQDPSSYEQYF.

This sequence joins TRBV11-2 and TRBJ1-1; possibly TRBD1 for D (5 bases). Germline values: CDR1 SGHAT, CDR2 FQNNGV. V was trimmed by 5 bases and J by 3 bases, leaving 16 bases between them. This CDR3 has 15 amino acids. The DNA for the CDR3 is TGTGCCAGCAGCCACGGGGGTTATGGATACACTGAAGCTTTCTTT. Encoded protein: CASSHGGYGYTEAFF. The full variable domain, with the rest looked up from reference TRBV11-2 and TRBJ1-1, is EAGVAQSPRYKIIEKRQSVAFWCNPISGHATLYWYQQILGQGPKLLIQFQNNGVVDDSQLPKDRFSAERLKGVDSTLKIQPAKLEDSAVYLCASSHGGYGYTEAFFGQGTRLTVV.